The 25 T cell receptor beta chains listed next were all sequenced from one sample in a study of CD8 T cells in Susac syndrome. An input of 0.5 to 1 ug of RNA was subjected to reverse transcription using random hexamers. TCRdb re-analysed the immunoSEQ multiplex PCR reads in MiXCR, keeping a single row per CDR3 protein. In the table there are around 140,000 distinct CDR3 sequences, roughly 95% of which are singletons. Sequences were obtained from CD4+ T cells from PBMCs. These receptors were taken from a human donor with multiple sclerosis.

This clonotype was counted a single time. The rearrangement uses TRBV12-3 or TRBV12-4 and TRBJ1-1; maybe TRBD1 (6 bases). Trimming left V 5 bases short and J 2 bases short, with 12 bases between. The CDR3 runs to 14 residues. CDR3 in DNA: TGTGCCAGCAGTCCGGGACACCAAAACACTGAAGCTTTCTTT. It specifies CASSPGHQNTEAFF.

This sequence joins TRBV7-2 and TRBJ1-6; maybe TRBD1 (6 bases). V gave up 2 bases and J gave up 7 bases, with 9 bases separating them. CDR3 length: 14 amino acids. The V gene's germline CDR1 is SGHTA and CDR2 FQGNSA. CDR3 amino acids: CASSLQQGNSPLHF. Written as DNA, the CDR3 is TGTGCCAGCAGCTTACAACAGGGAAATTCACCCCTCCACTTT.

The V gene is TRBV4-3, the J gene TRBJ2-1; D gene ambiguous. This CDR3 has 15 residues. Per the germline V gene, CDR1 is LGHNA and CDR2 is YSLEER. With 4 bases removed from V and 0 bases from J, the gap between germline ends came to 10 bases. As DNA, the CDR3 is TGCGCCAGCAGCCGAGACACGGTCTCCTACAATGAGCAGTTCTTC. This gives the protein CASSRDTVSYNEQFF.

A single count supports this clonotype. This chain links TRBV9 with TRBJ1-3; no definite D call. V lost 1 base to trimming and J lost 0 bases, with 11 bases between them. Germline loops: CDR1 SGDLS, CDR2 YYNGEE. This CDR3 contains 16 residues. CDR3 protein: CASSVSDVSSGNTIYF. The CDR3 bases are TGTGCCAGCAGCGTAAGCGACGTAAGCTCTGGAAACACCATATATTTT.

The V gene is TRBV20-1, the J gene TRBJ1-5; perhaps TRBD1 as D (5 bases). Looked up from germline, CDR1 is DFQATT and CDR2 is SNEGSKA (reference sequence). This CDR3 spans 16 amino acids. V was pared by 2 bases and J by 3 bases, with 17 bases between. In nucleotides, the CDR3 is TGCAGTGCTAGACCAATAGGGGTGGCGGACAATCAGCCCCAGCATTTT. Translating gives CSARPIGVADNQPQHF.

The V gene is TRBV30, the J gene TRBJ1-3; D might be TRBD1 (6 bases). The CDR3 length is 15 residues. Looked up from germline, CDR1 is GTSNPN and CDR2 is SVGIG (reference sequence). Trimming stripped 6 bases from V and 0 bases from J, with 15 bases between. The CDR3 loop reads CACKSRDTSGNTIYF. For the CDR3, the DNA is TGTGCCTGTAAATCACGGGACACCTCTGGAAACACCATATATTTT.

V is TRBV30 and J is TRBJ2-2, with D unresolved. Trimming shortened V by 2 bases and J by 5 bases, and 3 bases separated the two germline ends. The germline CDR1 and CDR2 sequences are GTSNPN and SVGIG (reference sequence). CDR3 size: 11 residues. Written as DNA, the CDR3 is TGTGCCTGGAGTCAGACCGGGGAGCTGTTTTTT. It is translated as CAWSQTGELFF.

V gene TRBV6-2 or TRBV6-3 combines with J gene TRBJ2-7, with D unclear. This CDR3 is 15 amino acids long. Germline assignment: CDR1 MNHEY and CDR2 SVGEGT. The germline V and J ends were trimmed by 0 bases and 4 bases, with 13 bases remaining between them. CDR3 coding DNA: TGTGCCAGCAGTTACTCGAGCAGGCGGATTTACGAGCAGTACTTC. This encodes CASSYSSRRIYEQYF.

This chain uses TRBV7-9 with TRBJ1-5, with D unresolved. The CDR3 covers 12 residues. From germline, CDR1 is SEHNR and CDR2 FQNEAQ (reference sequence). Trimming pared 6 bases from V and 4 bases from J, leaving 7 bases between. This chain's CDR3 is CASSFTNQPQHF. The CDR3 coding sequence is TGTGCCAGCAGTTTCACTAATCAGCCCCAGCATTTT.

V and J are TRBV29-1 and TRBJ2-5; maybe TRBD1 (5 bases). The CDR3 consists of 14 residues. Trimming stripped 4 bases from V and 2 bases from J, with 14 bases between. CDR1 is SQVTM and CDR2 is ANQGSEA in the germline V gene. The CDR3 sequence is CSVVFQGRQETQYF. CDR3 in DNA: TGCAGCGTTGTTTTCCAGGGCCGTCAAGAGACCCAGTACTTC.

This sequence joins TRBV2 and TRBJ2-1; a weak D match, TRBD1 (6 bases). Germline V gives CDR1 SNHLY, CDR2 FYNNEI. V lost 7 bases and J lost 7, with 14 bases in between. This CDR3 region has 13 residues. This CDR3 is CASIGQKENEQFF. Here the CDR3 DNA reads TGTGCCAGCATTGGACAGAAAGAGAATGAGCAGTTCTTC.

The chain has TRBV5-4 and TRBJ2-1, with 13 bases that match TRBD2. V was clipped by 4 bases and J by 8 bases; unmatched bases: 9. This CDR3 spans 16 amino acids. Germline V gives CDR1 SGHNT, CDR2 YYREEE (reference sequence). The chain's CDR3 is CASSPQLAGGDHEQFF. Here the CDR3 DNA reads TGTGCCAGCAGCCCCCAACTAGCGGGAGGGGACCATGAGCAGTTCTTC.

V gene TRBV7-3 combines with J gene TRBJ2-1; D may correspond to TRBD1 or TRBD2 (5 bases each). With 5 bases removed from V and 7 bases from J, the gap between germline ends came to 12 bases. Germline V gene lookup returns CDR1 SGHTA and CDR2 FQGTGA. The CDR3 is 13 residues long. CDR3 coding DNA: TGTGCCAGCAGCCCGGGGCCCGCAAATGAGCAGTTCTTC. Translation gives CASSPGPANEQFF.

This clonotype was seen a few times. The chain couples TRBV29-1 to TRBJ2-7; D may be TRBD1 (6 bases). Trimming took 4 bases from V and 4 from J, leaving 20 bases between them. Germline V gives CDR1 SQVTM, CDR2 ANQGSEA. The CDR3 is 15 amino acids. In DNA form, the CDR3 reads TGCAGCGTTGGGGGGCGATTTGACGGAGTGTACGAGCAGTACTTC. Translated, it gives CSVGGRFDGVYEQYF.

The chain's CDR3 is CASSLYMTGGRDGGYTF. DNA of the CDR3: TGTGCCAGCAGCTTATACATGACAGGGGGAAGGGACGGCGGCTACACCTTC. The V gene is TRBV7-9, the J gene TRBJ1-2; 9 nucleotides align to TRBD1. The length of the CDR3 is 17 residues. V shed 2 bases, J shed 8 bases, and the junction held 15 bases outside the gene matches. The germline V gene has CDR1 SEHNR and CDR2 FQNEAQ (reference sequence).

The chain employs TRBV12-3 or TRBV12-4 and TRBJ1-1; D is undetermined. The CDR3 is 13 residues long. V was pared by 3 bases and J by 1 base, with 6 bases between. The CDR3 DNA follows: TGTGCCAGCAGTTTGGCCCCGAACACTGAAGCTTTCTTT. Its translation is CASSLAPNTEAFF.

The rearrangement joins TRBV5-6 to TRBJ1-5; D is unresolved. CDR1 SGHDT and CDR2 YYEEEE come from the germline V gene. This CDR3 is 15 amino acids long. Trimming stripped 2 bases from V and 6 bases from J, with 15 bases between. The CDR3 coding sequence is TGTGCCAGCAGCTTAACGCGCGGGTCGGGTCAGCCCCAGCATTTT. It specifies CASSLTRGSGQPQHF.

The V call is TRBV20-1, the J call TRBJ1-5; D might be TRBD1 (6 bases). The CDR3 is 15 amino acids. V was clipped by 0 bases and J by 10 bases, with 19 bases between them. The V gene's germline CDR1 is DFQATT and CDR2 SNEGSKA (reference sequence). The DNA for the CDR3 is TGCAGTGCTAGAGAACAGGGTGTCGCTGAACGTCCCCAGCATTTT. Amino acids: CSAREQGVAERPQHF.

The chain is built from TRBV20-1 and TRBJ1-6, with 7 bases identical to TRBD1. The CDR3 length is 16 residues. The germline CDR1 and CDR2 sequences are DFQATT and SNEGSKA (reference sequence). Germline trimming cut 2 bases from V and 4 bases from J; bases unmatched to any gene: 8. CDR3 sequence: CSARLPGQAYNSPLHF. CDR3 DNA sequence: TGCAGTGCTAGACTACCTGGACAGGCATATAATTCACCCCTCCACTTT.

The rearrangement joins TRBV5-1 to TRBJ2-1; 9 nucleotides match TRBD2. Germline CDR1 SGHRS, CDR2 YFSETQ. V lost 2 bases to trimming and J lost 9 bases; unmatched junction nucleotides: 6. CDR3 length: 14 amino acids. CDR3 protein: CASSFVLAGLEQFF. The CDR3 coding sequence is TGCGCCAGCAGCTTCGTACTAGCGGGCCTTGAGCAGTTCTTC.

CDR3 residues: CATSDSGTGGDFGYTF. As DNA, the CDR3 is TGTGCCACCAGTGATTCAGGGACAGGGGGAGATTTTGGCTACACCTTC. The J gene is TRBJ1-2, the V gene TRBV24-1, with 11 positions matching TRBD1. Unmatched junction bases numbered 8, after V lost 2 bases and J lost 7 bases. The CDR3 spans 16 residues. The germline gives CDR1 KGHDR, CDR2 SFDVKD.

The CDR3 sequence is CASSMRLNSKPQHF. For the CDR3, the DNA is TGTGCCAGTAGTATGCGACTAAATTCTAAGCCCCAGCATTTT. The rearrangement uses TRBV19 and TRBJ1-5; D unclear. The CDR3 spans 14 residues. CDR1 is LNHDA, CDR2 SQIVND, per germline (reference sequence). V lost 3 bases and J lost 8, with 14 bases in between.

This chain joins TRBV5-4 and TRBJ2-1; D could derive from TRBD1 or TRBD2 (6 bases each). The V gene's germline CDR1 is SGHNT and CDR2 YYREEE (reference sequence). Trimming removed 1 base from V and 8 bases from J, with 16 bases in between. This CDR3 region has 15 residues. DNA of the CDR3: TGTGCCAGCAGCTTGCCGGGGGCGAAAATCGATGAGCAGTTCTTC. This sequence encodes CASSLPGAKIDEQFF.

V and J are TRBV4-1 and TRBJ1-1; 7 positions match TRBD1. V dropped 4 bases and J dropped 6; count of bases not matched to a gene: 11. This CDR3 has 15 residues. The germline V gene encodes CDR1 MGHRA and CDR2 YSYEKL. The CDR3 region is CASSRQTGIGSEAFF. The CDR3 DNA reads as TGCGCCAGCAGCCGACAGACAGGGATTGGGTCTGAAGCTTTCTTT.

The chain recombines TRBV28 with TRBJ2-1, with D perhaps given as TRBD1 or TRBD2 (5 bases each). The CDR3 has 13 amino acids. Germline values: CDR1 MDHEN, CDR2 SYDVKM. The germline V and J ends were trimmed by 4 bases and 7 bases, with 11 bases remaining between them. The CDR3: CASSSLGRNEQFF. As DNA, the CDR3 is TGTGCCAGCAGTTCCCTGGGACGTAATGAGCAGTTCTTC.